Detailed here is one T cell receptor (beta chain). There are 13 residues in the CDR3. V gave up 7 bases and J gave up 8 bases; unmatched junction bases: 10. Germline CDR1 is SQVTM and CDR2 is ANQGSEA. PCR was performed a second time for about 6 to 11 cycles using a sample-barcoded 5' primer and a J-beta primer mix. TCRdb reprocessed the 5' RACE reads via MiXCR and lists one record per CDR3 protein. The sample lists over a million distinct CDR3 sequences, approximately 60% occurring once. The data originate from a study of blood T cells in healthy people across ages. The clonotype was recovered from a man aged 18 to 29 in good health. The sample comprised blood. This chain joins TRBV29-1 and TRBJ1-4, with 7 bases lining up with TRBD1. DNA of the CDR3: TGCAGCGCCACCGGGACAGCGGACGAAAAACTGTTTTTT. Translating it yields CSATGTADEKLFF. The full variable domain, in which reference TRBV29-1 and TRBJ1-4 provide the parts outside the CDR3, is SAVISQKPSRDICQRGTSLTIQCQVDSQVTMMFWYRQQPGQSLTLIATANQGSEATYESGFVIDKFPISRPNLTFSTLTVSNMSPEDSSIYLCSATGTADEKLFFGSGTQLSVL.